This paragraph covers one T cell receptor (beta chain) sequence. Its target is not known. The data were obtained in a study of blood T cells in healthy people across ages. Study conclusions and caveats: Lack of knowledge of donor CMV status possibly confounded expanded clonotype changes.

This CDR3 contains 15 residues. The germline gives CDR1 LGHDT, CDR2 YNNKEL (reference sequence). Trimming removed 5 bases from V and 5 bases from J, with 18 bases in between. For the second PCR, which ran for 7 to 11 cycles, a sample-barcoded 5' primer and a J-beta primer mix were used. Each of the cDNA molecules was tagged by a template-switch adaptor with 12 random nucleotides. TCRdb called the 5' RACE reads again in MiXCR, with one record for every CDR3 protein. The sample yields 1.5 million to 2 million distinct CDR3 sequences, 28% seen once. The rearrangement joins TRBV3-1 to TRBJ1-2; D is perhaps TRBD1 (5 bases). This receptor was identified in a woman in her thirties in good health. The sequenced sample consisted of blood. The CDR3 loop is CASSDGTLGRYGYTF. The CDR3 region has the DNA TGTGCCAGCAGCGATGGGACTCTAGGAAGATATGGCTACACCTTC.